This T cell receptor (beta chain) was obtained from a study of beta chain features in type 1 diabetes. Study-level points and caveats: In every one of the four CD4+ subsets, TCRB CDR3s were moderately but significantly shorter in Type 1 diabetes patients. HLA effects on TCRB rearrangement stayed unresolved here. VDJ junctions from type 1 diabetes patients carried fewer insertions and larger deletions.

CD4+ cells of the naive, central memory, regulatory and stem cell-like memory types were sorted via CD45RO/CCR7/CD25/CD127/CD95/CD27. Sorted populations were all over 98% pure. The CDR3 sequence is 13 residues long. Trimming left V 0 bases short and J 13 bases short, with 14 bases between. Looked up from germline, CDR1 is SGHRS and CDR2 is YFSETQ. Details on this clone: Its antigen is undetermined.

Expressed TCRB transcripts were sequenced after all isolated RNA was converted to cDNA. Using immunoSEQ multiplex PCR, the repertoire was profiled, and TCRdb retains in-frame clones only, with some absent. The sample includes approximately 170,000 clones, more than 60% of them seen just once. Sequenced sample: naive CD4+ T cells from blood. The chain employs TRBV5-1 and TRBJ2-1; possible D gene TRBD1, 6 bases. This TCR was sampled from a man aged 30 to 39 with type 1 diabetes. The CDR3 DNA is TGCGCCAGCAGCTTGGTGACCGGGACACCCCAGTTCTTC. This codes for CASSLVTGTPQFF.